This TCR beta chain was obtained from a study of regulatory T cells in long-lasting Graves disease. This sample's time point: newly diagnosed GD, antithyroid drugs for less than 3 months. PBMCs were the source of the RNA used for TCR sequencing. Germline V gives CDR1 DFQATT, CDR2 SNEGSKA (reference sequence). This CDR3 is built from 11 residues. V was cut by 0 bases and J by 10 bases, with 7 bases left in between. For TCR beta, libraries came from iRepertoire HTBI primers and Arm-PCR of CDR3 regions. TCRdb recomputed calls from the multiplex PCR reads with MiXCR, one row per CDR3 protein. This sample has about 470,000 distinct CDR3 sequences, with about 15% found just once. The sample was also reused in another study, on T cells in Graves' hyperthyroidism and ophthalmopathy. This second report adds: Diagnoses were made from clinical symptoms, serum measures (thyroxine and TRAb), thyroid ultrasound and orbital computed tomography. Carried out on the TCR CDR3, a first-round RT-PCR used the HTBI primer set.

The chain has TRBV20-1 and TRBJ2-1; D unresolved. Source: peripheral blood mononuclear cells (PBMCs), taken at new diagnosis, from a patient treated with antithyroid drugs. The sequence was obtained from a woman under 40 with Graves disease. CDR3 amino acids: CSARDEEEQFF. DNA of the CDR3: TGCAGTGCTAGAGATGAAGAGGAGCAGTTCTTC.